The 8 T cell receptor beta chains below all came from one sample that was sequenced in a study of blood T cell repertoires in COVID-19. Measured with immunoSEQ multiplex PCR; TCRdb has only the in-frame clones, and not every one. This sample carries around 220,000 clones, 75% to 90% of them seen once, and the ten largest clones take around 5.1%. The sequencing input was peripheral blood. The receptor set was obtained from a human donor in a cohort sampled during active COVID-19.

This chain joins TRBV21-1 and TRBJ2-7; whether TRBD1, the table's D call, matches the DNA was not checked. TRBV21-1 is deemed a pseudogene. This CDR3 spans 16 amino acids. The DNA of the CDR3 is TGTGCCAGCAGCAAAGGGGACAGGGCCCACTCCTACGAGCAGTACTTC. Its translation is CASSKGDRAHSYEQYF.

The chain uses TRBV30 and TRBJ1-6, with a possible D match to TRBD1 (6 bases). The CDR3 loop spans 15 amino acids. Germline lookup yields CDR1 GTSNPN and CDR2 SVGIG (reference sequence). V lost 6 bases and J 0 bases, leaving 12 bases between the germline ends. Here the CDR3 reads CACSQGSSYNSPLHF. CDR3 coding DNA: TGTGCCTGCTCCCAGGGGTCCTCCTATAATTCACCCCTCCACTTT.

V and J are TRBV19 and TRBJ1-6; 7 bases are a match to TRBD1. Per germline, CDR1 LNHDA and CDR2 SQIVND (reference sequence). After removal of 3 bases from V and 7 bases from J, the junction contained 3 bases not matched to a gene. The CDR3 is made up of 14 amino acids. The CDR3 bases are TGTGCCAGTAGTATGACAGGGTCCAATTCACCCCTCCACTTT. Its translation is CASSMTGSNSPLHF.

The chain recombines TRBV27 with TRBJ2-1, with 10 bases lining up with TRBD1. The V gene's germline CDR1 is MNHEY and CDR2 SMNVEV (reference sequence). CDR3 length equals 15 residues. The V segment lost 5 bases and the J segment 7 bases; nucleotides outside the gene matches: 8. The CDR3 region has the DNA TGTGCCAGCAGTCCCCGACAGGGGGCTGAGAATGAGCAGTTCTTC. Protein: CASSPRQGAENEQFF.

The V and J genes are TRBV7-2 and TRBJ2-1; 9 positions match TRBD2. The ends lost 1 base at V and 3 bases at J; junction bases unmatched: 4. The CDR3 loop spans 16 amino acids. Germline CDR1 SGHTA, CDR2 FQGNSA. In DNA form, the CDR3 reads TGTGCCAGCAGCTTAGGACTAGCGGCATACTACAATGAGCAGTTCTTC. This codes for CASSLGLAAYYNEQFF.

In this sample, this clone turned up a few times. The chain combines TRBV27 with TRBJ2-7; no clear D gene. This CDR3 is built from 12 residues. The germline CDR1 and CDR2 sequences are MNHEY and SMNVEV (reference sequence). With 8 bases removed from V and 2 bases from J, the gap between germline ends came to 10 bases. CDR3 in amino acids: CASGQPAYEQYF. The CDR3 nucleotides read TGTGCCAGCGGTCAACCGGCCTACGAGCAGTACTTC.

V is TRBV28 and J is TRBJ2-6; TRBD2 agrees at 16 bases. CDR1 is MDHEN and CDR2 is SYDVKM in the germline V gene. CDR3 size: 20 residues. V lost 5 bases, J lost 0 bases, and 7 bases stayed unmatched. CDR3: CASSPGTSGRASSGANVLTF. CDR3 coding DNA: TGTGCCAGCAGTCCTGGGACTAGCGGGAGGGCCAGCTCTGGGGCCAACGTCCTGACTTTC. Filled out from reference TRBV28 and TRBJ2-6, the complete variable domain reads DVKVTQSSRYLVKRTGEKVFLECVQDMDHENMFWYRQDPGLGLRLIYFSYDVKMKEKGDIPEGYSVSREKKERFSLILESASTNQTSMYLCASSPGTSGRASSGANVLTFGAGSRLTVL.

Written as DNA, the CDR3 is TGTGCCTGGCGGACAGCCTATAATTCACCCCTCCACTTT. Translated: CAWRTAYNSPLHF. The chain combines TRBV30 with TRBJ1-6; D may be TRBD1 (6 bases). Deletions cut 5 bases from V and 2 bases from J, with 7 bases between. Germline V gives CDR1 GTSNPN, CDR2 SVGIG (reference sequence). The CDR3 covers 13 residues.